This is a list of T cell receptor beta chains from one sample in a study of metastatic and nonmetastatic thyroid tumors. TCRdb re-clonotyped the PCR reads through MiXCR. This table has approximately 25,000 clones, about 15% appearing once. Sequencing input: blood. All receptors derive from a male donor with papillary thyroid cancer or a benign thyroid nodule (not recorded which). Some clones in this sample may be carry-over from other donors' samples. CDR3s include the opening cysteine and the closing phenylalanine or tryptophan. Each record gives: CDR3 DNA, CDR3 protein, J gene, D gene, clone size, V gene. The D gene is left open where the match is weak. Clone size is not always given. Where it is, it says once, few, many or a class for expanded clones.

CDR3 DNA: TGTGCCAGTAGCGTTGACAGGGGAGGGAAAGATACGAAGTATTTT; CDR3 protein: CASSVDRGGKDTKYF; J gene: TRBJ2-3; D gene: NA; clone size: NA; V gene: TRBV19
CDR3 DNA: TGCGCCAGCAGCTTGGAGCTCGGGACCTACTATGGCTACACCTTC; CDR3 protein: CASSLELGTYYGYTF; J gene: TRBJ1-2; D gene: NA; clone size: NA; V gene: TRBV5-1
CDR3 DNA: TGTGCCTGGAGTGTAGTGGCGACCGGGGAGCTGTTTTTT; CDR3 protein: CAWSVVATGELFF; J gene: TRBJ2-2; D gene: NA; clone size: many; V gene: TRBV30
CDR3 DNA: TGCGCCAGCAGTGAGTCGAGGGGGATTGGGACCTACGAGCAGTACTTC; CDR3 protein: CASSESRGIGTYEQYF; J gene: TRBJ2-7; D gene: NA; clone size: medium-sized; V gene: TRBV10-1
CDR3 DNA: TGTGCCGGGAGGTTAGGAAACACCATATATTTT; CDR3 protein: CAGRLGNTIYF; J gene: TRBJ1-3; D gene: NA; clone size: many; V gene: TRBV19
CDR3 DNA: TGTGCCAGCTCACCCACGGGGGGCCGATCCTACGAGCAGTACTTC; CDR3 protein: CASSPTGGRSYEQYF; J gene: TRBJ2-7; D gene: NA; clone size: many; V gene: TRBV18
CDR3 DNA: TGTGCCAGCTCACCACCGGGACAGGGGGGTACTGAAGCTTTCTTT; CDR3 protein: CASSPPGQGGTEAFF; J gene: TRBJ1-1; D gene: TRBD1; clone size: many; V gene: TRBV18
CDR3 DNA: TGCAGTGCAAAAGGAGGGACAGGCAATCAGCCCCAGCATTTT; CDR3 protein: CSAKGGTGNQPQHF; J gene: TRBJ1-5; D gene: TRBD1; clone size: many; V gene: TRBV20-1
CDR3 DNA: TGTGCCAGCAGCTTGGTGGAGGGCTATGGCTACACCTTC; CDR3 protein: CASSLVEGYGYTF; J gene: TRBJ1-2; D gene: NA; clone size: many; V gene: TRBV5-4
CDR3 DNA: TGTGCCAGCAGGCTAGACAGGGGAGGAAGCTACGAGCAGTACTTC; CDR3 protein: CASRLDRGGSYEQYF; J gene: TRBJ2-7; D gene: TRBD1; clone size: many; V gene: TRBV6-1
CDR3 DNA: TGCAGTGCTCTGGGACAAATGAACACTGAAGCTTTCTTT; CDR3 protein: CSALGQMNTEAFF; J gene: TRBJ1-1; D gene: NA; clone size: medium-sized; V gene: TRBV20-1
CDR3 DNA: TGTGCCACCAGCGGAAGCCCTAGCGGTTCCAACAATGAGCAGTTCTTC; CDR3 protein: CATSGSPSGSNNEQFF; J gene: TRBJ2-1; D gene: TRBD2; clone size: many; V gene: TRBV15
CDR3 DNA: TGCAGTGCAGAAGGAGGCATATCTGGAAACACCATATATTTT; CDR3 protein: CSAEGGISGNTIYF; J gene: TRBJ1-3; D gene: NA; clone size: many; V gene: TRBV20-1
CDR3 DNA: TGTGCCAGTAAACCGGGACAATACCCCAATGAGCAGTTCTTC; CDR3 protein: CASKPGQYPNEQFF; J gene: TRBJ2-1; D gene: NA; clone size: many; V gene: TRBV19
CDR3 DNA: TGTGCCAGCATCTCCTGGGGGTATATCAATGAGCAGTTCTTC; CDR3 protein: CASISWGYINEQFF; J gene: TRBJ2-1; D gene: NA; clone size: few; V gene: TRBV12-3/TRBV12-4
CDR3 DNA: TGCGCCAGCAGCCAAGGACAGTCTTCTGGCTACACCTTC; CDR3 protein: CASSQGQSSGYTF; J gene: TRBJ1-2; D gene: NA; clone size: many; V gene: TRBV4-1
CDR3 DNA: TGCAGCGTTTTCGTTGGAGGGGCCGCCGGATCGGCTTTCTTT; CDR3 protein: CSVFVGGAAGSAFF; J gene: TRBJ1-1; D gene: NA; clone size: many; V gene: TRBV29-1
CDR3 DNA: TGCAGTGCTAGAGCCGGGGTTGGGGTTTACAATGAGCAGTTCTTC; CDR3 protein: CSARAGVGVYNEQFF; J gene: TRBJ2-1; D gene: NA; clone size: many; V gene: TRBV20-1
CDR3 DNA: TGTGCCACCAGTGATCCGCGACCGGACGGTGGGGAGACCCAGTACTTC; CDR3 protein: CATSDPRPDGGETQYF; J gene: TRBJ2-5; D gene: NA; clone size: many; V gene: TRBV24-1
CDR3 DNA: TGTGCCAGCAGTGATCTGCAGGGGTCCGGAAACACCATATATTTT; CDR3 protein: CASSDLQGSGNTIYF; J gene: TRBJ1-3; D gene: NA; clone size: many; V gene: TRBV6-1
CDR3 DNA: TGCAGCGGGGGGGAGGGAGCGACCCAGTACTTC; CDR3 protein: CSGGEGATQYF; J gene: TRBJ2-5; D gene: TRBD2; clone size: few; V gene: TRBV29-1
CDR3 DNA: TGCGCCAGCAGCTTGGCGGGGGACAGCACTGAAGCTTTCTTT; CDR3 protein: CASSLAGDSTEAFF; J gene: TRBJ1-1; D gene: TRBD1; clone size: medium-sized; V gene: TRBV5-1
CDR3 DNA: TGTGCCAGCAGTTTCGACAGGGTAGCCGGCACTGAAGCTTTCTTT; CDR3 protein: CASSFDRVAGTEAFF; J gene: TRBJ1-1; D gene: TRBD1; clone size: many; V gene: TRBV12-3/TRBV12-4
CDR3 DNA: TGTGCCAGCAGCCAAGAAAAGGGGGCTCAGCCCCAGCATTTT; CDR3 protein: CASSQEKGAQPQHF; J gene: TRBJ1-5; D gene: TRBD1; clone size: many; V gene: TRBV4-2
CDR3 DNA: TGTGCCAGCTCACCGCCAGGAGTACTCAACAATGAGCAGTTCTTC; CDR3 protein: CASSPPGVLNNEQFF; J gene: TRBJ2-1; D gene: NA; clone size: many; V gene: TRBV18
CDR3 DNA: TGTGCCAGCAGTTTAGCGCAGGTGTCTGAAGCTTTCTTT; CDR3 protein: CASSLAQVSEAFF; J gene: TRBJ1-1; D gene: NA; clone size: many; V gene: TRBV12-3/TRBV12-4
CDR3 DNA: TGTGCCCGGAGTGTAATGCTAGGGAACACTGAAGCTTTCTTT; CDR3 protein: CARSVMLGNTEAFF; J gene: TRBJ1-1; D gene: NA; clone size: many; V gene: TRBV30
CDR3 DNA: TGCGCCAGCAGCTGGACCGGGACAGGGGGCAACACAGATACGCAGTATTTT; CDR3 protein: CASSWTGTGGNTDTQYF; J gene: TRBJ2-3; D gene: TRBD1; clone size: many; V gene: TRBV5-1
CDR3 DNA: TGCGCCAGCAGTGATCCCGCAAGCTCTGGCTACACCTTC; CDR3 protein: CASSDPASSGYTF; J gene: TRBJ1-2; D gene: NA; clone size: many; V gene: TRBV10-2